A single sample gave rise to the 3 T cell receptor beta chains below, sequenced in a study of blood T cell repertoires in COVID-19 (dated by TCRdb to 2020 to 2021). Libraries were made using the immunoSEQ multiplex PCR assay. TCRdb mirrors the immuneACCESS table, restricted to in-frame sequences. Some clones are absent from its copies; in checked studies, under half trace to an unresolved V gene, and the reason for the others is unknown. The sample includes 45,000 or so clones, with 85% to 90% observed a single time. The leading ten clones occupy about 5% of the sample. Sequencing was done on a sample of peripheral blood. The source is a man aged 35-49 years with active COVID-19.

This chain connects TRBV6-6 to TRBJ2-7; 7 bases align to TRBD2. This CDR3 is 12 amino acids long. Trimming cost V 9 bases and J 2 bases; bases outside gene matches: 4. The germline CDR1 and CDR2 sequences are MNHNY and SVGAGI (reference sequence). The CDR3 spells CASRGETYEQYF. Written as DNA, the CDR3 is TGTGCCAGTCGGGGGGAAACCTACGAGCAGTACTTC.

This chain links TRBV18 with TRBJ1-1; D is unresolved. The CDR3 contains 13 residues. Germline V gene data show CDR1 as KGHSH and CDR2 as LQKENI. Trimming removed 1 base at V and 4 bases at J, with 7 bases between. Here the CDR3 reads CASSPRSVTEAFF. The CDR3 region has the DNA TGTGCCAGCTCACCACGATCGGTCACTGAAGCTTTCTTT.

This chain uses TRBV27 with TRBJ1-1; no clear D. V was pared by 0 bases and J by 0 bases, with 8 bases between. Per germline, CDR1 MNHEY and CDR2 SMNVEV (reference sequence). CDR3 length: 15 amino acids. This chain's CDR3 is CASSLSEVVNTEAFF. The CDR3 bases are TGTGCCAGCAGTTTATCTGAGGTGGTGAACACTGAAGCTTTCTTT.